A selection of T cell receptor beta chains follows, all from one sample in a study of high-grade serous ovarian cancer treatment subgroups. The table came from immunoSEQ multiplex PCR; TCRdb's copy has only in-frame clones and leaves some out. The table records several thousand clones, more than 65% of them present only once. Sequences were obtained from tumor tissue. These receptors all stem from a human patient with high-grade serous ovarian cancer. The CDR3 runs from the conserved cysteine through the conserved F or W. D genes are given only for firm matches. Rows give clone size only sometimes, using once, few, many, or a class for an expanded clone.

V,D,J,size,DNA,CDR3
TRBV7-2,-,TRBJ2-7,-,TGTGCCAGCAGCTTAGTCACAGGTAGCTCCTACGAGCAGTACTTC,CASSLVTGSSYEQYF
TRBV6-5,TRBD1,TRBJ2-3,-,TGTGCCAGCAGAAGACAGGGGGGGAGCACAGATACGCAGTATTTT,CASRRQGGSTDTQYF
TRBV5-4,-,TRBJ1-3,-,TGTGCCAGCAGCGAGGGTTCTGGAAACACCATATATTTT,CASSEGSGNTIYF
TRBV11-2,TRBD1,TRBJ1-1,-,TGTGCCAGCAGCACTGGGACAGGCTCCACTGAAGCTTTCTTT,CASSTGTGSTEAFF
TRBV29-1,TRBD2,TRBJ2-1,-,TGCAGCGTTGCGATTAGCGGGGCTTACAATGAGCAGTTCTTC,CSVAISGAYNEQFF
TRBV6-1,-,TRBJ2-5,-,TGTGCCAGCAGTGAAGCAGCCTCCGGGAGGGGGCGAGGGGCCCAGTACTTC,CASSEAASGRGRGAQYF
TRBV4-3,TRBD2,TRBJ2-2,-,TGCGCCAGCAGCCAACTAGCGGGGGCGTACACCGGGGAGCTGTTTTTT,CASSQLAGAYTGELFF
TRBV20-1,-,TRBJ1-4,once,TGCAGTGCTAGGTACGGACAGTCGCTGTTTTTT,CSARYGQSLFF
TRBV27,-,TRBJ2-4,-,TGTGCCAGCAGTCCGATAGACAGTAAAAACATTCAGTACTTC,CASSPIDSKNIQYF
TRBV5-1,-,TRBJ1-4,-,TGCGCCAGCAGGAGGGCAGGGCCCGCAACTAATGAAAAACTGTTTTTT,CASRRAGPATNEKLFF
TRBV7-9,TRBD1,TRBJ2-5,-,TGTGCCAGCAGCCGCCCACCGACAGGGGGTAGGGAGACCCAGTACTTC,CASSRPPTGGRETQYF
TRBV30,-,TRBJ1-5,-,TGTGCCTGGAGTGCCGAGTATAGCAATCAGCCCCAGCATTTT,CAWSAEYSNQPQHF
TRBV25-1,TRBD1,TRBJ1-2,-,TGTGCCAGCAGTTCCCAGGGGGAAAGGTATGGCTACACCTTC,CASSSQGERYGYTF
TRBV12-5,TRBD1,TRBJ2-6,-,TGTGCTAGTGGTGGACAGGGGGCGCAAGGGGCCAACGTCCTGACTTTC,CASGGQGAQGANVLTF
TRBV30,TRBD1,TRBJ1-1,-,TGTGCCTTTGACTCTACAGGGGCCCACGGTCGAGCTTTCTTT,CAFDSTGAHGRAFF
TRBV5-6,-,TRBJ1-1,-,TGTGCCAGCAGCTTCCGCAGCTGGAACACTGAAGCTTTCTTT,CASSFRSWNTEAFF
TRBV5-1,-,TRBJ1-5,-,TGCGCCAGCAGCCCTGCAGGGGTAAATCAGCCCCAGCATTTT,CASSPAGVNQPQHF
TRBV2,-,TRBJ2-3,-,TGTGCCAGCAGAGCATTAGATACGCAGTATTTT,CASRALDTQYF
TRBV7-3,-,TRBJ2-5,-,TGTGCCAGCAGCTTTTCCGGGACAACGGAGACCCAGTACTTC,CASSFSGTTETQYF
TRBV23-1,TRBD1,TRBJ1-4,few,TGCGCCAGCAGTCAATCACTCTGGGGACAGGGGGAAAAACTGTTTTTT,CASSQSLWGQGEKLFF
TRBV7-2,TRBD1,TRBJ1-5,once,TGTGCCAGCAGCTTACAGGGGGCATTGAATCAGCCCCAGCATTTT,CASSLQGALNQPQHF
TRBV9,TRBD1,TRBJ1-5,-,TGTGCCAGCAGCTTAACCGGGACAGATGATCAGCCCCAGCATTTT,CASSLTGTDDQPQHF
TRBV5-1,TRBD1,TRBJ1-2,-,TGCGCCAGCAGCTTGATGGACAGGGGACCCTATGGCTACACCTTC,CASSLMDRGPYGYTF
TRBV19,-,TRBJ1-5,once,TGTGCCAGCCTCCGGGGGGACAATCAGCCCCAGCATTTT,CASLRGDNQPQHF
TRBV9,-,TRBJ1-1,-,TGTGCCAGCAGCGTAACCTCTGAGGGCTGGGGGGGCCCGAGCACTGAAGCTTTCTTT,CASSVTSEGWGGPSTEAFF
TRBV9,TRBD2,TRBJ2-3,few,TGTGCCAGCAGCGCGGGACTAGCGGTTAGCACAGATACGCAGTATTTT,CASSAGLAVSTDTQYF
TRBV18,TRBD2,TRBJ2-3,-,TGTGCCAGCTCACCACTAGCGGGGAACACAGATACGCAGTATTTT,CASSPLAGNTDTQYF
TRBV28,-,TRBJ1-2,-,TGTGCCAGCAGTTTACGGAACTATGGCTACACCTTC,CASSLRNYGYTF
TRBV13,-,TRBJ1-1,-,TGTGCCAGCAGCTTTTGGCCGACTGGGAACACTGAAGCTTTCTTT,CASSFWPTGNTEAFF
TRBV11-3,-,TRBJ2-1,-,TGTGCCAGCAGCTCTACAAGAAACAATGAGCAGTTCTTC,CASSSTRNNEQFF
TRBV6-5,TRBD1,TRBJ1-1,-,TGTGCCAGCAGTTACCAAGGACAGGGAAGTCGGACTGAAGCTTTCTTT,CASSYQGQGSRTEAFF
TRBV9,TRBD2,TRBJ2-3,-,TGTGCCAGCAGCGTGAGGCTAGCGGATAGCACAGATACGCAGTATTTT,CASSVRLADSTDTQYF